Shown below are 12 T cell receptor beta chains from a single sample sequenced in a study of T cell responses to AZD1222 COVID-19 vaccine. Clones were sequenced by immunoSEQ multiplex PCR, and TCRdb holds only the in-frame ones, with some missing. The profile shows around 130,000 clones, more than 75% of them singletons. The sequenced sample was peripheral blood, obtained 28 days after the second AZD1222 dose. These TCRs come from an adult who received the AZD1222 COVID-19 vaccine.

This clone was seen once. J is TRBJ1-1 and V is TRBV29-1; the D is unclear. The CDR3 is 13 amino acids. Between the trimmed V and J ends, which lost 0 bases and 0 bases, there was a span of 5 bases. Germline V gives CDR1 SQVTM, CDR2 ANQGSEA. The CDR3 bases are TGCAGCGTTGAAGAAAGCATGAACACTGAAGCTTTCTTT. Its protein is CSVEESMNTEAFF.

The V gene is TRBV29-1, the J gene TRBJ2-2, with 8 bases aligning to TRBD1. J gave up 5 bases and V 5 bases, and 7 bases lay outside the gene matches. Germline V lookup: CDR1 SQVTM, CDR2 ANQGSEA. The CDR3 is 14 residues long. CDR3 nucleotide sequence: TGCAGCGTTTATGGACAGGGAAGGACCGGGGAGCTGTTTTTT. Its protein product is CSVYGQGRTGELFF.

V gene TRBV19 combines with J gene TRBJ2-1; 11 bases are a match to TRBD2. The CDR3 consists of 15 residues. V gave up 3 bases and J gave up 10 bases; unmatched junction bases: 8. Germline loops: CDR1 LNHDA, CDR2 SQIVND (reference sequence). DNA of the CDR3: TGTGCCAGTAGTATTCGGCTAGCGGGAGGCTGGGAGCAGTTCTTC. It translates to CASSIRLAGGWEQFF.

The chain has TRBV18 and TRBJ1-1; maybe TRBD1 (6 bases). Trimming removed 11 bases at V and 7 bases at J, with 29 bases between. CDR3 length: 16 residues. The germline CDR1 and CDR2 sequences are KGHSH and LQKENI. The CDR3 loop is CAGCDTPSGIGGEAFF. CDR3 DNA: TGTGCCGGTTGCGACACCCCCTCAGGGATAGGGGGTGAAGCTTTCTTT.

V usage is TRBV5-8 and J usage is TRBJ2-1, with 8 bases matching TRBD2. V was clipped by 1 base and J by 2 bases; unmatched bases: 2. Germline CDR1 reads SGHTS; CDR2 reads YDEGEE. The CDR3 runs 15 residues. The CDR3 sequence is CASSLIAGTYNEQFF. For the CDR3, the DNA is TGTGCCAGCAGCTTGATAGCGGGAACCTACAATGAGCAGTTCTTC.

The chain joins TRBV7-3 to TRBJ1-1, with TRBD1 matching over 7 bases. The junction had 4 bases not matched to a gene; V was cut back by 6 bases and J by 3 bases. CDR1 is SGHTA, CDR2 FQGTGA, per germline. The CDR3 length is 13 residues. CDR3 nucleotide sequence: TGTGCCAGCAGGACCCAGGGGGACACTGAAGCTTTCTTT. It encodes CASRTQGDTEAFF.

This rearrangement joins TRBV5-1 to TRBJ2-3; D possibly matches TRBD1 or TRBD2 (5 bases each). V was shortened by 4 bases and J by 2 bases, with 14 bases between the two germline ends. Germline values: CDR1 SGHRS, CDR2 YFSETQ. This CDR3 is built from 15 residues. The CDR3 sequence is CASSGRDGLTDTQYF. CDR3 nucleotides: TGCGCCAGCAGCGGTAGGGACGGACTCACAGATACGCAGTATTTT.

This chain uses TRBV3-1 (or the pseudogene TRBV3-2) with TRBJ2-2; the match to TRBD2 covers 9 bases. The CDR3 totals 17 residues. The ends lost 1 base at V and 4 bases at J; junction bases unmatched: 7. Germline loops: CDR1 LGHDT, CDR2 YNNKEL (reference sequence). Here the CDR3 reads CASSQVGDSGSTGELFF. CDR3 DNA: TGTGCCAGCAGCCAAGTTGGGGATAGCGGGAGCACCGGGGAGCTGTTTTTT.

The chain links TRBV10-3 to TRBJ2-3; D possibly corresponds to TRBD2 (6 bases). CDR3 length: 16 residues. Germline V lookup: CDR1 ENHRY, CDR2 SYGVKD. V shed 2 bases and J shed 0 bases, with 12 bases lying between them. CDR3 amino acids: CAISEGSAGSTDTQYF. Here the CDR3 DNA reads TGTGCCATCAGTGAGGGGAGCGCGGGGAGCACAGATACGCAGTATTTT.

This clone has only a few counts. The rearrangement links TRBV7-3 to TRBJ2-2, with 8 nucleotides matching TRBD2. J was trimmed by 2 bases and V by 0 bases; bases with no gene match: 2. Germline values: CDR1 SGHTA, CDR2 FQGTGA. The CDR3 has 16 residues. For the CDR3, the DNA is TGTGCCAGCAGCTTAACAATAGCGGGAAACACCGGGGAGCTGTTTTTT. It encodes CASSLTIAGNTGELFF. Variable domain in full (rest from reference TRBV7-3 and TRBJ2-2): GAGVSQTPSNKVTEKGKYVELRCDPISGHTALYWYRQSLGQGPEFLIYFQGTGAADDSGLPNDRFFAVRPEGSVSTLKIQRTERGDSAVYLCASSLTIAGNTGELFFGEGSRLTVL.

The chain recombines TRBV21-1 with TRBJ1-5; the table's D gene call, TRBD1, was not cross checked with the DNA. TRBV21-1 corresponds to a pseudogene. CDR3 length: 15 residues. Here the CDR3 DNA reads TGTGCCAGCAGCACCCTCGACAGGGGCAATCAGCCCCAGCATTTT. The encoded protein is CASSTLDRGNQPQHF.

The CDR3 nucleotides read TGTGCCAGCAGTCCCCTTTGGGGAACTGAAGCTTTCTTT. This sequence encodes CASSPLWGTEAFF. The chain joins TRBV6-6 to TRBJ1-1; the D is unclear. The CDR3 consists of 13 residues. V was cut by 5 bases and J by 5 bases, with 12 bases left in between. Germline CDR1 reads MNHNY; CDR2 reads SVGAGI (reference sequence).